This T cell receptor beta chain was sequenced in a study of T-cell reconstitution after alpha-beta-depleted transplantation in children. General study findings and limits: The origin of high day-60 TCRbeta diversity in some patients lay in surviving recipient T cells and thymic progenitors. Several hundred graft clones that had expanded were reportedly the source of alpha-beta T cells about two months after transplant.

CDR3 length equals 15 residues. Germline loops: CDR1 WSHSY, CDR2 SAAADI. With 4 bases removed from V and 6 bases from J, the gap between germline ends came to 16 bases. This clonotype was detected ten times or more. The antigen remains unidentified. The TCRbeta library was prepared with unique molecular identifiers. TCRdb reanalysed the PCR reads using MiXCR and keeps one entry per CDR3 protein. Here the sample spans about 600,000 distinct CDR3 sequences, over 10% being singletons. The chain is built from TRBV10-2 and TRBJ2-4; possible D gene TRBD1, 8 bases. The input for sequencing was PBMCs, mostly from graft donor cells, taken 360 days after TCRalphabeta/CD19-depleted stem cell transplant. This receptor was identified in a male patient younger than 18 who had a stem cell transplant for acute myeloid leukemia, so the T cells may come from the graft donor. In nucleotides, the CDR3 is TGCGCCAGCAGTGTCGGACAGGGAGGGGGAAACATTCAGTACTTC. This translates into CASSVGQGGGNIQYF.